Detailed here is one TCR beta chain. This clone came up a few times. Its antigen remains unidentified. There are no base qualities to consult, and no much larger clone falls within one base. The cohort comprised some 700 healthy bone marrow donors. At the time of sampling, all cohort members were nominally healthy, though unrecorded immune exposures were likely present. The donor tested CMV seronegative, placing the donor among the 300 to 450 seronegative members of the cohort. A peripheral blood sample was collected from each donor, and TCR beta sequencing was performed on peripheral blood mononuclear cells. Genomic DNA was extracted from the blood cell samples with the Qiagen DNeasy Blood Extraction Kit. The data stem from a study of cytomegalovirus exposure and HLA in healthy donors listed by TCRdb under 2017. Regarding the complete study: An earlier analysis of approximately 640 of the donors reported roughly 270 Gb of sequence data and 100 million to 130 million unique TCR beta sequences from 150 million to 200 million T cells. An early release covering roughly 600 HLA-typed donors comprised around 300 gigabases of sequencing data and around 80 million unique TCR sequences. The genetic ancestry cluster associated with self-reported Caucasian donors included 80% to 90% of the roughly 410 genotyped donors. The study was designed to test whether signatures of past pathogen exposure could be identified by cataloging public T cell receptors. The T cell repertoires of several hundred subjects were profiled by immunosequencing and related to cytomegalovirus serostatus. In addition to the first cohort of around 670 subjects, a separate validation cohort of 120 different subjects was used. To predict cytomegalovirus infection status, the study brought together high-throughput TCR immunosequencing, statistical association of individual TCRs with disease status, and machine learning. A later analysis re-analyzed previously published TCR beta repertoires from 666 donors and added high-resolution HLA genotyping to study TCR occurrence patterns. Rather than using new phenotypic data, the later analysis identified candidate immune exposures from TCR beta sequences and from how often those sequences occurred across donors. To decide whether each TCR beta V gene segment behaved as functional or pseudogenic, an earlier analysis of approximately 600 of the donors relied on high-throughput TCR beta sequencing. Donor age, sex, ethnicity and CMV serostatus were compiled alongside the repertoire data. A later genetic analysis used genome-wide SNP genotypes for about 65% of the roughly 670 donors, treating that subset as a discovery cohort. Every discovery cohort repertoire had been produced on one sequencing platform. HLA typing included class I and class II loci at four-digit resolution. The number of donors typed differed by locus, with about 629-630 for A, B, C, DRB1 and DQB1, 522 for DQA1, over 600 for DPA1, and around 460 for DPB1. Four or five DR-DQ haplotypes were handled as single units for association and clustering, since linkage in the cohort was strong. On average, 235,054 unique TCR beta nucleotide sequences were sequenced per donor among roughly 430 genotyped donors of the cohort, with roughly 18% of those sequences being non-productive. Study-level results and caveats: Linkage disequilibrium might explain the correlated functional status among segregating V segments, but an unknown experimental factor could not be ruled out. The authors suggested that the approach could potentially be generalized to other disease states and immunological phenotypes. In both the original and validation cohorts, the classifier was reported to diagnose cytomegalovirus status with high specificity and sensitivity. In a later analysis, the rate of TCR association differed among HLA loci, with DRB1 alleles having the most associated TCRs and HLA-C alleles having the fewest. In a later analysis, some 17,000 TCR beta sequences were associated with specific HLA alleles at a false discovery rate of 0.05. While some public TCRs were present in many individuals, most TCR sequences turned up only very rarely across donors. A total of 150 to 200 TCR beta chains were listed by the study as associated with cytomegalovirus. A few of the identified cytomegalovirus-associated TCR beta chains were confirmed in vitro to be specific for cytomegalovirus antigens. In a later genetic analysis, a missense DCLRE1C variant was associated with V-gene and J-gene trimming of TCR beta chains, and the association was replicated in an independent cohort. A cluster of highly shared sequence variants was judged likely to be a technical artifact of the sequencing pipeline. In a later analysis, HLA-associated TCR beta chains were found to be more clonally expanded and to have lower generation probabilities than equally common non-associated chains. Because counts were too low, 15 or so rarely observed V segments, including chromosome 9 orphons, were excluded from the earlier analysis of 587 of the donors. The only immune exposure information available for the cohort was CMV serostatus. This cohort had only TCR beta chains sequenced, and the lack of alpha or paired-chain data limited which features could be detected. An earlier analysis of approximately 600 of the donors showed that most TCR beta V segments appeared in productive rearrangements either about 87% or about 30% of the time, which broadly matched IMGT annotations. Assigning TCR associations to individual alleles was difficult when HLA alleles, especially DR and DQ, strongly co-occurred. According to a later analysis, most CMV-associated TCR beta chains appeared to be HLA-restricted, and the HLA associations seemed to be driven largely by CMV exposure. Several of the top co-occurrence clusters appeared to be linked to parvovirus B19, influenza, CMV and Epstein-Barr virus, according to a later analysis. HLA typing was unavailable for some donors at each locus, so association tests used only the typed subset. A further reported finding was that TCR beta sequences accurately predicted the HLA-A and HLA-B alleles for most subjects in the first cohort. Compared with the roughly 710-donor mean, donors in an Asian-associated ancestry cluster had fewer N-insertions in productive TCRs, according to a later genetic analysis. Roughly uniform sequencing depth across donors was assumed in presence/absence analyses, although this assumption may not hold.

The library was obtained by the immunoSEQ multiplex PCR assay. The multiplex PCR relied on a mix of 60 forward primers for TCR Vbeta segments and 13 reverse primers for TCR Jbeta segments. A multiplex PCR assay on genomic DNA amplified the CDR3 region of rearranged TCR beta genes. Amplified TCR beta libraries were sequenced as 87-base-pair reads on the Illumina HiSeq System. The authors' pipeline ran thus. Across the 500 to 700 repertoires, a later analysis counted approximately 75 million unique TCR beta chains, 9 million to 14 million of which were shared by at least two donors. A nearest-neighbor algorithm error-corrected the raw reads and collapsed the reads into unique sequences, merging closely related sequences to remove PCR and sequencing errors. V, D and J gene segments were assigned by aligning CDR3 sequences to IMGT reference sequences. For a sequence to be retained, a match of at least six nucleotides to both a V gene segment and a J gene segment was required. A rearrangement was called productive if the CDR3 had no stop codons and remained in frame with V and J, and every other rearrangement was called non-productive. Following IMGT convention, CDR3 was defined as the stretch from the second conserved V-encoded cysteine up to the conserved J-encoded phenylalanine. The earlier analysis of approximately 590 of the donors excluded any sequence lacking an unambiguous match to a single V gene segment. In an earlier analysis of around 590 of the donors, a V segment was called functional when productive rearrangements were above 56.7%, and segregating when the standard deviation between donors exceeded 5%. A statistical classification framework was developed to diagnose cytomegalovirus status using the catalog of TCR beta chain sequences. In a later analysis, TCR nucleotide sequences were compared against IMGT/GENE-DB human TR gene sequences so that V and J genes could be assigned. A later analysis assigned CDR3 sequences and most-parsimonious VDJ recombination scenarios with the TCRdist pipeline. A later analysis defined each TCR beta chain by its CDR3 amino acid sequence plus V-gene family, and excluded reads lacking a unique V-gene family. In a later analysis, 450 to 600 highly shared, low-generation-probability nucleotide sequences were removed to address suspected cross-contamination and a sequencing artifact. A later analysis calculated a clonal expansion index for each public chain from normalized within-repertoire ranks of inferred template counts. In a later analysis, generation probabilities were computed using a VDJ recombination model fitted to out-of-frame rearrangements, and the results were checked against IGoR. In a later analysis, TCR-TCR, TCR-HLA and TCR-CMV co-occurrence was scored with hypergeometric tests, and a repertoire-size bias correction was applied to TCR pairs. In a later analysis, false discovery rates were estimated by permuting HLA or CMV assignments 20 times. A later analysis grouped co-occurring TCRs with DBSCAN, adding TCRdist sequence similarity when clustering within HLA-allele-positive subsets. For co-occurrence clustering, repertoires with fewer than 30,000 or more than 120,000 public chains were excluded, along with roughly five repertoires with anomalous nucleotide sharing. This is the immuneACCESS table as TCRdb keeps it, with only in-frame sequences that have V and J called. A part of the clones is gone; compared with another copy, unresolved V genes explain less than half, and the rest is unexplained. V and J calls and clone size come straight from that table; D and trimming were deduced from the DNA. The sample table lists 180,000 or so clones, approximately 86% of them with a count of one. In total, the top ten clones hold around 1.5% of the sample.

This TCR was recovered from a male donor in good health and CMV-seronegative. Sequencing input: PBMCs.

The CDR3 protein: CATGGLAGADTQYF. The sequenced DNA: TGTGCCACCGGGGGGCTAGCGGGAGCAGATACGCAGTATTTT. Recombination linked TRBV19 to TRBJ2-3, and TRBD2 matches 10 of the central bases. The CDR3 goes from the cysteine to the phenylalanine over 14 residues. Just the 42-base CDR3 DNA is kept, in frame starting at base 1. Taken from the germline V gene (reference sequence), the CDR1 and CDR2 loops are LNHDA and SQIVND. Trimming leaves V shorter by 10 bases and J shorter by 4 bases, with the junction holding 8 bases beyond the gene matches.